The 9 T cell receptor beta chains given below trace back to one sample, sequenced in a study of blood T cell repertoires in COVID-19. Method: immunoSEQ multiplex PCR; TCRdb's copy keeps in-frame clones and lacks some. Here the sample spans 120,000 to 150,000 clones, around four fifths being singletons. Specimen: PBMCs or T cells enriched from blood (not recorded which). These receptors originate from a woman aged 40 to 50 who had recovered from COVID-19.

The V and J genes are TRBV29-1 and TRBJ2-1, with D possibly matching TRBD2 (6 bases). Germline lookup yields CDR1 SQVTM and CDR2 ANQGSEA. The V gene lost 5 bases and the J gene lost 4 bases, with 12 bases spanning the gap. The CDR3 totals 13 residues. CDR3 nucleotide sequence: TGCAGCGTTAGGGGACTTGGTTACAATGAGCAGTTCTTC. Its translation is CSVRGLGYNEQFF.

The chain couples TRBV5-1 to TRBJ2-3; 9 bases are a match to TRBD1. Germline V gives CDR1 SGHRS, CDR2 YFSETQ. Germline trimming cut 2 bases from V and 1 base from J; bases unmatched to any gene: 8. CDR3 length: 17 residues. CDR3 in DNA: TGCGCCAGCAGCTTTATCCCGGGACAGGGCGGCACAGATACGCAGTATTTT. It translates to CASSFIPGQGGTDTQYF. Full variable domain (remainder filled in from reference TRBV5-1 and TRBJ2-3): KAGVTQTPRYLIKTRGQQVTLSCSPISGHRSVSWYQQTPGQGLQFLFEYFSETQRNKGNFPGRFSGRQFSNSRSEMNVSTLELGDSALYLCASSFIPGQGGTDTQYFGPGTRLTVL.

V and J are TRBV5-6 and TRBJ1-2; D not resolved. The CDR3 consists of 12 residues. The germline V and J ends were trimmed by 3 bases and 8 bases, with 11 bases remaining between them. Germline-derived CDR1 and CDR2 are SGHDT and YYEEEE. This chain's CDR3 is CASSSGGWGYTF. CDR3 in DNA: TGTGCCAGCAGCTCAGGAGGGTGGGGCTACACCTTC. Based on the CDR3 plus reference TRBV5-6 and TRBJ1-2, the full variable domain is DAGVTQSPTHLIKTRGQQVTLRCSPKSGHDTVSWYQQALGQGPQFIFQYYEEEERQRGNFPDRFSGHQFPNYSSELNVNALLLGDSALYLCASSSGGWGYTFGSGTRLTVV.

The chain has TRBV3-1 (or the pseudogene TRBV3-2) and TRBJ2-1; D perhaps matches TRBD2 (6 bases). V dropped 0 bases and J dropped 4 bases, with 13 bases sitting between them. This CDR3 contains 16 residues. Germline CDR1 is LGHDT and CDR2 is YNNKEL (reference sequence). CDR3 DNA sequence: TGTGCCAGCAGCCAAGAACGTCCGGGGAGGTACAATGAGCAGTTCTTC. Protein: CASSQERPGRYNEQFF.

The chain couples TRBV18 to TRBJ1-4; maybe TRBD1 (6 bases). The CDR3 extends over 17 amino acids. Per the germline V gene, CDR1 is KGHSH and CDR2 is LQKENI. V was cut by 1 base and J by 3 bases, with 15 bases left in between. The CDR3 DNA follows: TGTGCCAGCTCACCACTGGGACCACCAGGGGCTAATGAAAAACTGTTTTTT. The encoded protein is CASSPLGPPGANEKLFF. The full variable domain, with the rest looked up from reference TRBV18 and TRBJ1-4, is NAGVMQNPRHLVRRRGQEARLRCSPMKGHSHVYWYRQLPEEGLKFMVYLQKENIIDESGMPKERFSAEFPKEGPSILRIQQVVRGDSAAYFCASSPLGPPGANEKLFFGSGTQLSVL.

The CDR3 loop reads CASSSGVTYGYTF. The CDR3 DNA sequence: TGTGCCAGTAGCTCCGGGGTCACCTATGGCTACACCTTC. The gene calls are TRBV19 and TRBJ1-2, with unresolved D. The V gene's germline CDR1 is LNHDA and CDR2 SQIVND (reference sequence). CDR3 length: 13 amino acids. V gave up 6 bases and J gave up 4 bases, with 12 bases separating them.

This clone was observed once. This sample also contains other DNA sequences that code for the same CDR3. The chain has TRBV27 and TRBJ1-5; TRBD1 aligns across 8 bases. CDR3 length equals 14 residues. The V gene end was trimmed by 4 bases and the J gene end by 7 bases; junction bases not matched to a gene: 6. CDR1 is MNHEY, CDR2 SMNVEV, per germline (reference sequence). This CDR3 reads CASSSPGGGQPQHF. CDR3 in DNA: TGTGCCAGCAGTTCCCCAGGGGGCGGGCAGCCCCAGCATTTT.

V and J are TRBV7-3 and TRBJ2-1; no clear D. Looked up from germline, CDR1 is SGHTA and CDR2 is FQGTGA. V was shortened by 4 bases and J by 7 bases, with 8 bases between the two germline ends. This CDR3 region has 12 residues. CDR3 coding DNA: TGTGCCAGCAGCTCTCCTCCGAATGAGCAGTTCTTC. It translates to CASSSPPNEQFF.

The rearrangement uses TRBV18 and TRBJ2-3; TRBD2 agrees at 7 bases. V shed 3 bases and J 2 bases; nucleotides not matched to a gene: 5. Germline CDR1 is KGHSH and CDR2 is LQKENI. The CDR3 is made up of 15 amino acids. The CDR3 region is CASSPSGSSTDTQYF. CDR3 sequence (DNA): TGTGCCAGCTCACCTAGCGGGTCCTCCACAGATACGCAGTATTTT.